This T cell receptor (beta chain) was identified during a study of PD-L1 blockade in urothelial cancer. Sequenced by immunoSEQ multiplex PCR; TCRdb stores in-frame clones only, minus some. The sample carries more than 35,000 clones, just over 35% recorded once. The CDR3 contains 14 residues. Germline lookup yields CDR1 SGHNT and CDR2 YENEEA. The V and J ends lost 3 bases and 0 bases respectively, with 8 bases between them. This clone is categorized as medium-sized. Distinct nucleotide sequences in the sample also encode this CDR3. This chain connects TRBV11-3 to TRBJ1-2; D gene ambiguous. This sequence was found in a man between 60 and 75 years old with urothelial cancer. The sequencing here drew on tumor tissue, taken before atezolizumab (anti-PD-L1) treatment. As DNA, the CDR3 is TGTGCCAGCAGCTTGACCGGAACTAACTATGGCTACACCTTC. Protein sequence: CASSLTGTNYGYTF. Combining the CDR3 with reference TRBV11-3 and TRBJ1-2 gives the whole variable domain EAGVVQSPRYKIIEKKQPVAFWCNPISGHNTLYWYLQNLGQGPELLIRYENEEAVDDSQLPKDRFSAERLKGVDSTLKIQPAELGDSAVYLCASSLTGTNYGYTFGSGTRLTVV.